Below, 3 T cell receptor beta chains from the same sample are listed, as sequenced in a study of T cells in Graves' hyperthyroidism and ophthalmopathy. Amplified regions were TCR beta CDR3 sequences from RNA transcripts. TCR CDR3 regions were first amplified by RT-PCR with HTBI primers. TCRdb analysed the multiplex PCR reads with MiXCR anew, one entry per CDR3 protein. This table has over 250,000 distinct CDR3 sequences, about a sixth appearing once. The sample comprised blood. All receptors derive from a woman aged 55-75 years with Graves' ophthalmopathy.

The sample holds many counts of this clonotype. CDR3 nucleotides: TGTGCCAGCAGGGAGGGATTCTCTGGAAACACCATATATTTT. Its translation: CASREGFSGNTIYF. The gene calls are TRBV7-8 and TRBJ1-3; no definite D call. Trimming stripped 6 bases from V and 0 bases from J, with 9 bases between. CDR3 length: 14 amino acids. CDR1 is SGHVS, CDR2 FQNEAQ, per germline.

This clonotype was detected only a few times. This chain connects TRBV20-1 to TRBJ2-3, with TRBD2 identical over 8 bases. The germline V gene encodes CDR1 DFQATT and CDR2 SNEGSKA (reference sequence). The CDR3 is made up of 14 amino acids. The V and J ends lost 4 bases and 3 bases, in that order; junction bases with no gene match: 6. CDR3 residues: CSAMYTSGTDTQYF. As DNA, the CDR3 is TGCAGTGCTATGTATACTAGCGGAACAGATACGCAGTATTTT.

V usage is TRBV20-1 and J usage is TRBJ2-3; tentative D call: TRBD1 (7 bases). This CDR3 is 15 amino acids long. V dropped 6 bases and J dropped 4 bases, with 20 bases sitting between them. The germline gives CDR1 DFQATT, CDR2 SNEGSKA (reference sequence). CDR3 nucleotides: TGCAGTGCCGTAGAGGGGGCAGGAGGGGCAGATACGCAGTATTTT. It translates to CSAVEGAGGADTQYF.